This T cell receptor (beta chain) was recovered during a study of blood T cell repertoires in COVID-19. Trimming pared 7 bases from V and 7 bases from J, leaving 17 bases between. This CDR3 spans 14 amino acids. CDR1 and CDR2 from the germline V gene are MDHEN and SYDVKM. Donors were grouped by their self-reported clinical history. Original processing notes: For nucleated cells, counts were estimated from reference gene primer amplification. Clones were sequenced by immunoSEQ multiplex PCR, and TCRdb holds only the in-frame ones, with some missing. That table is the source of V, J and clone size, and D and trimming were worked out from the DNA. Among over 350,000 clones, more than 75% were seen once, and the ten largest hold roughly a tenth.

Sequencing was done on a sample of PBMCs or T cells enriched from blood (not recorded which). The chain joins TRBV28 to TRBJ1-5; weak D call: TRBD1 (6 bases). The clonotype originates from a woman in her 50s who had recovered from COVID-19. This CDR3 is CASILRGGEQPQHF. CDR3 coding DNA: TGTGCCAGCATCCTCCGAGGGGGAGAGCAGCCCCAGCATTTT.